The rows below give T cell receptor beta chains drawn from one sample of a study of T cells in Graves' hyperthyroidism and ophthalmopathy. TCRdb ran MiXCR on the multiplex PCR reads and lists one entry per CDR3 protein. The repertoire holds 350,000 to 450,000 distinct CDR3 sequences, with over 11% as singletons. Sequences were obtained from blood. The receptors come from a man aged 50 to 59 with Graves' ophthalmopathy. Each CDR3 is given with its conserved first and last residue. A D gene is named only where the DNA matches it firmly. The size field is filled for only some rows; it gives once, few, many or a size class.

d_call clone_size j_call cdr3_length v_call cdr3_aa cdr3_nt
TRBD2 NA TRBJ2-1 16 TRBV2 CASSDRTSGTYNEQFF TGTGCCAGCAGTGACAGGACTAGCGGGACCTACAATGAGCAGTTCTTC
TRBD2 many TRBJ2-7 19 TRBV4-1 CASSQRLAGGPFNQYEQYF TGCGCCAGCAGCCAACGACTAGCGGGAGGGCCCTTTAATCAGTACGAGCAGTACTTC
NA once TRBJ2-7 14 TRBV7-9 CASSTRDPTYEQYF TGTGCCAGTAGTACGAGGGACCCCACCTACGAGCAGTACTTC
NA many TRBJ2-3 17 TRBV18 CASSPQVQGAGTDTQYF TGTGCCAGCTCACCACAGGTACAGGGCGCTGGCACAGATACGCAGTATTTT
NA many TRBJ2-2 15 TRBV11-2 CASSPTVGDTGELFF TGTGCCAGCAGCCCGACCGTGGGCGACACCGGGGAGCTGTTTTTT
NA many TRBJ2-1 15 TRBV3-1 CASSQTGSRGNEQFF TGTGCCAGCAGCCAAACAGGGAGTCGTGGGAATGAGCAGTTCTTC
TRBD2 many TRBJ2-1 13 TRBV20-1 CSAKLIAGGEQFF TGCAGTGCTAAACTTATAGCGGGAGGTGAGCAGTTCTTC
NA NA TRBJ2-7 12 TRBV7-9 CASSPGLYEQYF TGTGCCAGCAGCCCCGGGCTGTACGAGCAGTACTTC
TRBD2 NA TRBJ2-7 15 TRBV11-3 CASSLEGTRRNEQYF TGTGCCAGCAGCTTAGAGGGGACTAGGAGGAACGAGCAGTACTTC
NA many TRBJ1-6 13 TRBV5-1 CASRDGGLSPLHF TGCGCCAGCAGGGACGGGGGGCTTTCACCCCTCCACTTT
NA many TRBJ2-1 16 TRBV12-3/TRBV12-4 CASSSHSGGSYNEQFF TGTGCCAGCAGCTCCCATAGCGGCGGCTCCTACAATGAGCAGTTCTTC
NA many TRBJ2-1 12 TRBV30 CAWSVFRGGQFF TGTGCCTGGAGTGTATTTAGGGGGGGGCAGTTCTTC
TRBD1 many TRBJ2-7 14 TRBV5-1 CASSFGTGFYEQYF TGCGCCAGCAGCTTCGGGACAGGATTCTACGAGCAGTACTTC
TRBD2 NA TRBJ2-7 14 TRBV29-1 CSVLLTSGSDEQYF TGCAGCGTGCTTTTGACTAGCGGGAGTGATGAGCAGTACTTC
NA many TRBJ2-5 10 TRBV30 CAVGEETQYF TGTGCTGTTGGGGAAGAGACCCAGTACTTC
NA many TRBJ2-3 14 TRBV28 CASSGLSNTDTQYF TGTGCCAGCAGTGGACTATCAAACACAGATACGCAGTATTTT
NA many TRBJ2-1 17 TRBV5-1 CASSPRATGRGNNEQFF TGCGCCAGCAGCCCCCGCGCCACAGGGAGAGGAAACAATGAGCAGTTCTTC
NA NA TRBJ1-1 14 TRBV19 CASSIESRSTEAFF TGTGCCAGTAGTATAGAGTCCAGGTCCACTGAAGCTTTCTTT
TRBD1 NA TRBJ1-5 16 TRBV12-3/TRBV12-4 CASRLVGGTGNQPQHF TGTGCCAGCAGGTTAGTAGGAGGGACAGGCAATCAGCCCCAGCATTTT
NA NA TRBJ2-5 15 TRBV7-9 CASSLGDIFQETQYF TGTGCCAGCAGCTTAGGGGACATCTTCCAAGAGACCCAGTACTTC
NA few TRBJ2-1 16 TRBV20-1 CSARSGRGRLDNEQFF TGCAGTGCTAGAAGTGGCCGGGGGAGATTGGACAATGAGCAGTTCTTC
NA many TRBJ2-3 15 TRBV11-3 CASSPTGIRTDTQYF TGTGCCAGCAGCCCAACCGGGATCCGCACAGATACGCAGTATTTT
NA NA TRBJ2-1 13 TRBV19 CASSTLIYNEQFF TGTGCCAGTAGTACCCTGATCTACAATGAGCAGTTCTTC
NA few TRBJ2-7 14 TRBV5-4 CASSAAAGEGEQYF TGTGCCAGCAGCGCCGCTGCAGGGGAAGGGGAGCAGTACTTC
NA NA TRBJ2-3 19 TRBV28 CASQQSKLESDLYTDTQYF TGTGCCAGCCAGCAGTCTAAGTTGGAGAGCGACCTCTATACAGATACGCAGTATTTT
TRBD1 NA TRBJ2-5 15 TRBV10-2 CASSDVDRGPETQYF TGCGCCAGCAGTGATGTGGACAGGGGGCCGGAGACCCAGTACTTC
NA NA TRBJ2-7 14 TRBV10-3 CAIRNNAQSYEQYF TGTGCCATCAGGAACAACGCCCAATCCTACGAGCAGTACTTC
TRBD1 many TRBJ2-1 21 TRBV6-1 CASSAPGDRGQRENSYNEQFF TGTGCCAGCAGTGCACCAGGGGACAGGGGGCAGCGGGAGAACTCCTACAATGAGCAGTTCTTC
NA NA TRBJ2-7 13 TRBV30 CAWKRLATYEQYF TGTGCCTGGAAGCGGCTAGCCACCTACGAGCAGTACTTC
TRBD2 NA TRBJ2-3 17 TRBV6-5 CASSYSGLAGITNTQYF TGTGCCAGCAGTTACTCGGGACTAGCGGGGATCACAAATACGCAGTATTTT
NA many TRBJ2-7 15 TRBV11-1 CASSRRGLASYEQYF TGTGCCAGCAGCCGCCGGGGACTGGCGTCCTACGAGCAGTACTTC
NA many TRBJ2-1 12 TRBV20-1 CSASLGHDEQFF TGCAGTGCTAGTCTGGGTCACGATGAGCAGTTCTTC